These 27 T cell receptor beta chains were all obtained from the same sample, sequenced in a study of blood T cell repertoires in COVID-19. Clones were sequenced by immunoSEQ multiplex PCR, and TCRdb holds only the in-frame ones, with some missing. This sample has 150,000 to 200,000 clones, with 85% found just once. Sequencing was done on a sample of peripheral blood. These receptors were taken from a man aged 60 to 69 with COVID-19, enrolled during active disease.

This clone was seen more than once but under ten times. V is TRBV6-5 and J is TRBJ1-3; weak D call: TRBD1 (6 bases). Germline V gene data show CDR1 as MNHEY and CDR2 as SVGAGI. V lost 6 bases and J 1 base, leaving 13 bases between the germline ends. This CDR3 is built from 15 residues. CDR3 nucleotides: TGTGCCAGCAGGCCGACAGGCCGGTCTGGAAACACCATATATTTT. Amino acids: CASRPTGRSGNTIYF.

This clone was picked up a small number of times. V usage is TRBV2 and J usage is TRBJ1-2, with D hard to call. Germline V gene data show CDR1 as SNHLY and CDR2 as FYNNEI. CDR3 length: 14 residues. Between the trimmed V and J ends, which lost 4 bases and 8 bases, there was a span of 17 bases. CDR3 loop: CASSVPGVEGGYTF. The CDR3 nucleotides are TGTGCCAGCAGTGTCCCGGGCGTCGAGGGAGGCTACACCTTC.

This chain links TRBV12-3 or TRBV12-4 with TRBJ2-1; possibly TRBD1 for D (6 bases). There are 13 residues in the CDR3. The V and J ends lost 2 bases and 5 bases respectively, with 7 bases between them. The DNA for the CDR3 is TGTGCCAGCAGTTTACAGGGGCACAATGAGCAGTTCTTC. Translating it yields CASSLQGHNEQFF.

The chain combines TRBV19 with TRBJ1-3, with a possible D match to TRBD1 (5 bases). V gave up 6 bases and J gave up 0 bases, with 12 bases separating them. The CDR3 is made up of 15 amino acids. Per germline, CDR1 LNHDA and CDR2 SQIVND (reference sequence). The CDR3 here is CASREDRNSGNTIYF. The CDR3 DNA reads as TGTGCCAGTAGAGAAGACAGAAACTCTGGAAACACCATATATTTT.

The chain has TRBV5-1 and TRBJ2-3, with 8 positions matching TRBD2. This CDR3 region has 15 residues. Germline-derived CDR1 and CDR2 are SGHRS and YFSETQ. V shed 3 bases and J 4 bases; nucleotides not matched to a gene: 7. The CDR3 loop is CASSSGGREADTQYF. The CDR3, as DNA: TGCGCCAGCAGCTCCGGGGGGCGGGAGGCAGATACGCAGTATTTT.

The chain employs TRBV6-5 and TRBJ1-3, with D hard to call. Germline values: CDR1 MNHEY, CDR2 SVGAGI. This CDR3 region has 11 residues. V was cut by 11 bases and J by 3 bases, with 8 bases left in between. The CDR3 nucleotides read TGTGCCGCAGCGTTTGGAAACACCATATATTTT. Residues: CAAAFGNTIYF.

A word on this clone: Other DNA sequences in this sample translate to the same CDR3. The chain uses TRBV11-2 and TRBJ2-3; weak D call: TRBD2 (5 bases). Trimming shortened V by 3 bases and J by 1 base, and 8 bases separated the two germline ends. Germline values: CDR1 SGHAT, CDR2 FQNNGV. This CDR3 contains 14 residues. This CDR3 reads CASSLRAGTDTQYF. The CDR3, as DNA: TGTGCCAGCAGCTTGAGGGCCGGCACAGATACGCAGTATTTT.

This chain's CDR3 is CASSWGPVLNTGELFF. In nucleotides, the CDR3 is TGTGCCAGCAGCTGGGGGCCAGTCCTGAACACCGGGGAGCTGTTTTTT. The J gene is TRBJ2-2, the V gene TRBV5-6, with D possibly matching TRBD1 (6 bases). Trimming cost V 3 bases and J 1 base, with 13 bases left between them. The CDR3 contains 16 residues. The V gene's germline CDR1 is SGHDT and CDR2 YYEEEE.

This clone has a handful of counts. This chain uses TRBV29-1 with TRBJ1-2; D remains unclear. Germline loops: CDR1 SQVTM, CDR2 ANQGSEA. There are 14 residues in the CDR3. The ends were cut back, 4 bases at V and 1 base at J, with 13 bases in the middle. The CDR3 sequence: CSVAAGSDNYGYTF. The CDR3 bases are TGCAGCGTTGCTGCGGGGTCCGATAACTATGGCTACACCTTC.

This chain connects TRBV2 to TRBJ2-7, with D perhaps TRBD1 (6 bases). V lost 6 bases and J 2 bases, leaving 8 bases between the germline ends. This CDR3 spans 12 amino acids. CDR1 is SNHLY and CDR2 is FYNNEI in the germline V gene. The CDR3 DNA is TGTGCCAGCAGCGGACAGCCCTACGAGCAGTACTTC. Its translation: CASSGQPYEQYF. The variable domain in full, completed from reference TRBV2 and TRBJ2-7, reads EPEVTQTPSHQVTQMGQEVILRCVPISNHLYFYWYRQILGQKVEFLVSFYNNEISEKSEIFDDQFSVERPDGSNFTLKIRSTKLEDSAMYFCASSGQPYEQYFGPGTRLTVT.

In DNA form, the CDR3 reads TGCGCCAGCAGCTTGGAGCGCATCCAATCCTACAATGAGCAGTTCTTC. Translating gives CASSLERIQSYNEQFF. The V gene is TRBV5-1, the J gene TRBJ2-1; D is ambiguous. V lost 0 bases, J lost 1 base, and 11 bases lay in between. This CDR3 is built from 16 residues. Germline CDR1 reads SGHRS; CDR2 reads YFSETQ.

This chain joins TRBV5-4 and TRBJ2-7; 14 nucleotides align to TRBD2. Germline values: CDR1 SGHNT, CDR2 YYREEE (reference sequence). The CDR3 consists of 18 residues. The V gene end was trimmed by 3 bases and the J gene end by 4 bases; junction bases not matched to a gene: 12. The CDR3 DNA reads as TGTGCCAGCAGCTCCGGGACTAGCGGGAGAGGTAGGATGTACGAGCAGTACTTC. It is translated as CASSSGTSGRGRMYEQYF. Variable domain in full (rest from reference TRBV5-4 and TRBJ2-7): ETGVTQSPTHLIKTRGQQVTLRCSSQSGHNTVSWYQQALGQGPQFIFQYYREEENGRGNFPPRFSGLQFPNYSSELNVNALELDDSALYLCASSSGTSGRGRMYEQYFGPGTRLTVT.

The V gene is TRBV3-1 (or the pseudogene TRBV3-2), the J gene TRBJ1-6; no definite D call. Trimming removed 4 bases from V and 7 bases from J, with 17 bases in between. Germline CDR1 reads LGHDT; CDR2 reads YNNKEL (reference sequence). This CDR3 has 16 amino acids. The CDR3, as DNA: TGTGCCAGCAGCCGGAGCGGCCAATCCCAAAATTCACCCCTCCACTTT. It is translated as CASSRSGQSQNSPLHF.

The CDR3 is CASRSRDRPEKLFF. CDR3 DNA: TGTGCCAGCAGATCCCGGGACAGGCCTGAAAAACTGTTTTTT. The chain is built from TRBV2 and TRBJ1-4, with TRBD1 matching over 8 bases. The CDR3 consists of 14 residues. Trimming cost V 6 bases and J 7 bases; bases outside gene matches: 7. Germline V gene data show CDR1 as SNHLY and CDR2 as FYNNEI. Using reference TRBV2 and TRBJ1-4 for the parts outside the CDR3, the full variable domain is EPEVTQTPSHQVTQMGQEVILRCVPISNHLYFYWYRQILGQKVEFLVSFYNNEISEKSEIFDDQFSVERPDGSNFTLKIRSTKLEDSAMYFCASRSRDRPEKLFFGSGTQLSVL.

V is TRBV30 and J is TRBJ1-1, with TRBD1 identical over 8 bases. Germline trimming cut 3 bases from V and 0 bases from J; bases unmatched to any gene: 6. CDR3 length: 15 residues. Germline values: CDR1 GTSNPN, CDR2 SVGIG (reference sequence). For the CDR3, the DNA is TGTGCCTGGAGGCAAACGGGACAGGTGAACACTGAAGCTTTCTTT. It codes for CAWRQTGQVNTEAFF.

This clone appeared a few times. The chain couples TRBV19 to TRBJ1-1; TRBD1 matches 7 bases. After removal of 6 bases from V and 3 bases from J, the junction contained 10 bases not matched to a gene. Germline assignment: CDR1 LNHDA and CDR2 SQIVND (reference sequence). The CDR3 spans 15 residues. CDR3 region: CASRMTGLLDTEAFF. CDR3 coding DNA: TGTGCCAGTAGGATGACAGGGCTGTTGGACACTGAAGCTTTCTTT.

This chain uses TRBV5-1 with TRBJ2-7, with 9 positions matching TRBD2. Unmatched junction bases numbered 10, after V lost 6 bases and J lost 6 bases. CDR3 size: 14 residues. CDR1 is SGHRS, CDR2 YFSETQ, per germline. Written as DNA, the CDR3 is TGCGCCAGCACCGCGGGAGGGGGTAAGAGCGAGCAGTACTTC. Amino acids: CASTAGGGKSEQYF.

The V gene is TRBV6-2 or TRBV6-3, the J gene TRBJ1-4, with D possibly being TRBD1 (5 bases). In germline, CDR1 is MNHEY, CDR2 SVGEGT. V was shortened by 0 bases and J by 8 bases, with 13 bases between the two germline ends. CDR3 length: 15 residues. CDR3: CASSYSLPGEEKLFF. DNA of the CDR3: TGTGCCAGCAGTTACTCCCTTCCGGGGGAGGAAAAACTGTTTTTT.

This sequence joins TRBV5-1 and TRBJ1-2, with D tentatively TRBD1 (5 bases). Trimming stripped 4 bases from V and 10 bases from J, with 14 bases between. This CDR3 region has 12 residues. Per germline, CDR1 SGHRS and CDR2 YFSETQ. The CDR3, as DNA: TGCGCCAGCAGCGTGTCAGGGTTTGACTACACCTTC. Translating gives CASSVSGFDYTF. Combining the CDR3 with reference TRBV5-1 and TRBJ1-2 gives the whole variable domain KAGVTQTPRYLIKTRGQQVTLSCSPISGHRSVSWYQQTPGQGLQFLFEYFSETQRNKGNFPGRFSGRQFSNSRSEMNVSTLELGDSALYLCASSVSGFDYTFGSGTRLTVV.

The CDR3 region is CASSLDRAGVGNEQFF. As DNA, the CDR3 is TGCGCCAGCAGCTTGGACCGAGCGGGAGTCGGAAATGAGCAGTTCTTC. The chain carries TRBV5-1 and TRBJ2-1; 8 bases agree with TRBD2. The CDR3 covers 16 residues. Germline V gives CDR1 SGHRS, CDR2 YFSETQ. V trimming: 0 bases; J trimming: 7 bases; junction bases outside the gene matches: 9.

The rearrangement links TRBV7-9 to TRBJ1-2, with 7 positions matching TRBD1. CDR1 is SEHNR and CDR2 is FQNEAQ in the germline V gene (reference sequence). The ends lost 5 bases at V and 2 bases at J; junction bases unmatched: 11. This CDR3 contains 16 residues. CDR3 DNA: TGTGCCAGCAGCCCTGTTGGGCAGGGGGACAACTATGGCTACACCTTC. It encodes CASSPVGQGDNYGYTF. The entire variable domain, with the rest obtained from reference TRBV7-9 and TRBJ1-2, is as follows: DTGVSQNPRHKITKRGQNVTFRCDPISEHNRLYWYRQTLGQGPEFLTYFQNEAQLEKSRLLSDRFSAERPKGSFSTLEIQRTEQGDSAMYLCASSPVGQGDNYGYTFGSGTRLTVV.

V and J are TRBV2 and TRBJ1-4, with D perhaps matching TRBD1 (5 bases). CDR3 size: 14 residues. Between the trimmed V and J ends, which lost 5 bases and 3 bases, there was a span of 10 bases. The germline V gene encodes CDR1 SNHLY and CDR2 FYNNEI. CDR3 nucleotides: TGTGCCAGCAGTTCAGACAGATCTAATGAAAAACTGTTTTTT. It is translated as CASSSDRSNEKLFF.

This chain connects TRBV3-1 (or the pseudogene TRBV3-2) to TRBJ2-7; 11 bases fit TRBD2. Per germline, CDR1 LGHDT and CDR2 YNNKEL (reference sequence). V shed 3 bases and J 7 bases; nucleotides not matched to a gene: 5. The length of the CDR3 is 14 residues. CDR3 protein: CASSHLAGGVEQYF. The CDR3 DNA reads as TGTGCCAGCAGCCACCTAGCGGGAGGTGTAGAGCAGTACTTC.

The chain has TRBV5-4 and TRBJ1-6, with D perhaps TRBD1 (6 bases). V dropped 0 bases and J dropped 3 bases, with 10 bases sitting between them. In germline, CDR1 is SGHNT, CDR2 YYREEE (reference sequence). The CDR3 covers 16 residues. CDR3 in amino acids: CASSLGGLYYNSPLHF. DNA for the CDR3: TGTGCCAGCAGCTTGGGGGGGCTCTACTATAATTCACCCCTCCACTTT.

The rearrangement joins TRBV7-6 to TRBJ1-5; 9 bases fit TRBD1. Germline V CDR1 and CDR2: SGHVS, FNYEAQ. The CDR3 spans 15 residues. V shed 1 base and J 2 bases; nucleotides not matched to a gene: 0. Written as DNA, the CDR3 is TGTGCCAGCAGCTTAGGGACAGGGGGCAATCAGCCCCAGCATTTT. Amino acids: CASSLGTGGNQPQHF.

This clone occurred once. The chain links TRBV3-1 (or the pseudogene TRBV3-2) to TRBJ1-1; D not resolved. In germline, CDR1 is LGHDT, CDR2 YNNKEL (reference sequence). The CDR3 is 13 amino acids. V lost 6 bases to trimming and J lost 5 bases, with 13 bases between them. This chain's CDR3 is CASRIEAGTEAFF. CDR3 sequence (DNA): TGTGCCAGCAGAATAGAGGCGGGGACTGAAGCTTTCTTT.

CDR3 amino acids: CASSPTYRDSGNTIYF. DNA of the CDR3: TGTGCCAGCTCACCAACCTACAGGGACTCTGGAAACACCATATATTTT. The V gene is TRBV18, the J gene TRBJ1-3, with D perhaps TRBD1 (6 bases). Trimming left V 2 bases short and J 0 bases short, with 11 bases between. The CDR3 length is 16 residues. Germline V CDR1 and CDR2: KGHSH, LQKENI. The full variable domain, in which reference TRBV18 and TRBJ1-3 provide the parts outside the CDR3, is NAGVMQNPRHLVRRRGQEARLRCSPMKGHSHVYWYRQLPEEGLKFMVYLQKENIIDESGMPKERFSAEFPKEGPSILRIQQVVRGDSAAYFCASSPTYRDSGNTIYFGEGSWLTVV.